One TCR beta chain is described in this entry. Which antigen it targets is not known. Per-base quality was not reported, and no clone a single base away is much larger than it. The immunoSEQ Assay was used to sequence TCRbeta CDR3 regions. After extraction, genomic DNA underwent amplification by bias-controlled multiplex PCR, followed by high-throughput sequencing. Regarding the original processing steps: Collapsing and filtering of sequences were performed to quantify the absolute abundance of each unique TCRbeta CDR3 region. Usable DNA was measured by amplifying reference genes present in all nucleated cells, and TCRbeta template counts were normalized to that usable DNA to estimate T cell fraction. Repertoire TCRs were annotated as SARS-CoV-2-specific when V gene, CDR3 amino acid sequence and J gene were exactly matched to a known reactive TCR set. The reference SARS-CoV-2 TCR set was obtained from MIRA and was filtered for enrichment in COVID-19-positive ImmuneCODE repertoires, whereby public or cross-reactive TCRs were removed. Using the MIRA antigens, annotated TCRs were further analysed by specific ORF or by position within an ORF. Breadth was defined as annotated unique rearrangements over total unique productive rearrangements; depth was the summed frequency of those rearrangements. Two-sided Wilcoxon rank-sum tests were used to compare TCR breadth between groups. In its TCRdb copy, this immuneACCESS table keeps in-frame sequences only and misses some clones. Where compared with another copy, unresolved V genes explain less than half of these, and the others have no known cause. The DNA was the basis for D and trimming; V, J and clone size are from that table. For this sample there are around 100,000 clones; 60% to 85% appear just once. The top ten clones comprise about 18% of the sample.

The germline V gene gives CDR1 as LGHNT and CDR2 as FRNRAP. The CDR3 starts with the cysteine, ends with the phenylalanine, and has 17 residues. The entry retains the CDR3 DNA only, 51 bases that are in frame from base 1. V lost 1 base and J lost 6 bases, and the count of bases not matched to a germline gene is 9. The sample belongs to a study of Ad26.COV2.S vaccination and SARS-CoV-2 variants (dated by TCRdb to the early 2020s). About the study as a whole: The specificity and breadth of SARS-CoV-2-reactive T cell receptors after Ad26.COV2.S vaccination were assessed by TCRbeta repertoire sequencing. A total of some 30 samples were included in the TCR-sequenced set, comprising about 20 Ad26.COV2.S vaccine recipients, 5 placebo recipients and 8 SARS-CoV-2 convalescent individuals.

Overall results and qualifications from the work: After vaccination, substantial breadth of spike-specific CD8+ and CD4+ T cell responses was reported. Spike-specific TCR breadth was higher in Ad26.COV2.S recipients than in placebo recipients (P = 0.0014). The authors noted that the TCR breadth and depth analyses may have underestimated total T cell responses. Comparable non-spike TCR breadth was observed between vaccine and placebo recipients, consistent with only spike being contained in the vaccine.

The time point label for this specimen denotes: individuals recovered from natural SARS-CoV-2 infection. This receptor was identified in a human donor who had recovered from COVID-19. This sequence uses TRBV12-5 and TRBJ1-5, with 10 bases aligning to TRBD1. Material: peripheral blood, obtained after recovery from COVID-19. The DNA sequence is given as TGTGCTAGTGGTTTGGGACAGGGGGCGCCGGAAGGTCAGCCCCAGCATTTT. Its translation reads: CASGLGQGAPEGQPQHF.